Reported below is one TCR beta chain. The data stem from a study of shared clonotypes between healthy human individuals. Overall study context: Three plates each covered CD4 naive and memory; CD8 naive two, CD8 memory one.

CDR1 and CDR2 from the germline V gene are DFQATT and SNEGSKA (reference sequence). V was shortened by 2 bases and J by 5 bases, with 7 bases between the two germline ends. CDR3 size: 11 residues. Execution of the assay was at deep level. Profiling relied on immunoSEQ multiplex PCR, and the TCRdb table lists in-frame clones only, not all of them. The sample yields about 2 million clones, approximately 94% seen once. As defined, naive CD8 cells were CD45RO-negative and positively selected for CCR7, with terminally differentiated effector memory CD45RA+ cells excluded. This receptor was taken from a man aged 18 to 29 in good health. The chain joins TRBV20-1 to TRBJ2-7; D assignment may be TRBD1 or TRBD2 (5 bases each). Sequencing was performed on naive CD8+ T cells sorted from blood. CDR3 sequence (DNA): TGCAGTGCTAGACAGGGACACGAGCAGTACTTC. Its protein product is CSARQGHEQYF.